This TCR beta chain was observed in a study of Graves' ophthalmopathy and Graves' hyperthyroidism. Germline V gene data show CDR1 as SEHNR and CDR2 as FQNEAQ (reference sequence). V shed 6 bases and J 3 bases; nucleotides not matched to a gene: 15. This CDR3 comprises 19 residues. Investigators amplified TCR beta CDR3 regions from RNA transcripts. Second-round multiplex PCR came after first-round RT-PCR with HTBI primers. TCRdb analysed the multiplex PCR reads with MiXCR anew, one entry per CDR3 protein. Of roughly 1.1 million distinct CDR3 sequences in the sample, about two fifths are singletons; the top ten hold 11%. Study-wide findings and caveats: Ophthalmopathy was separated from stable hyperthyroidism by a 13-signature model with over 85% sensitivity and around 81% specificity.

In its sample, this clonotype was seen a few times. Its antigen remains unidentified. Pregnancy or lactation, uncontrolled infections and other autoimmune diseases were grounds for excluding patients. Sequencing used peripheral blood or thyroid tissue (not recorded which). The chain links TRBV7-9 to TRBJ2-2; the match to TRBD2 covers 11 bases. This TCR derives from an adult man with Graves' hyperthyroidism. The CDR3 DNA sequence: TGTGCCAGCAGTTCAACGGAAGCTAGCGGGAGGATCGACACCGGGGAGCTGTTTTTT. Protein product: CASSSTEASGRIDTGELFF.